The 27 T cell receptor beta chains given below trace back to one sample, sequenced in a study of CD39 and CD103 CD8 tumor-infiltrating T cells. Using immunoSEQ multiplex PCR, the repertoire was profiled, and TCRdb retains in-frame clones only, with some absent. The sample shows under 20,000 clones, about 89% of them seen only once. The sample was CD8+ T cells sorted from blood. Regarding subset: total memory CD8 T cells (CD45RA-CCR7+/-) from blood or uninvolved lymph node. Receptors were obtained from a human donor with head and neck squamous cell carcinoma.

The chain carries TRBV19 and TRBJ2-3; possibly TRBD1 or TRBD2 for D (5 bases each). The CDR3 contains 14 residues. V lost 7 bases to trimming and J lost 1 base, with 12 bases between them. Germline values: CDR1 LNHDA, CDR2 SQIVND (reference sequence). The DNA for the CDR3 is TGTGCCAGTAAGAGCATGGGGGGCACAGATACGCAGTATTTT. Protein sequence: CASKSMGGTDTQYF.

The chain has TRBV7-8 and TRBJ1-6, with no clear D. The V gene's germline CDR1 is SGHVS and CDR2 FQNEAQ. The ends were cut back, 2 bases at V and 7 bases at J, with 12 bases in the middle. This CDR3 is built from 15 residues. The CDR3 DNA sequence: TGTGCCAGCAGCTTACTCCCCCTTTCGAATTCACCCCTCCACTTT. It specifies CASSLLPLSNSPLHF.

This chain uses TRBV5-1 with TRBJ2-1; 9 nucleotides line up with TRBD1. The CDR3 length is 17 residues. J lost 1 base, V lost 3 bases, and 8 bases had no gene match. Germline V lookup: CDR1 SGHRS, CDR2 YFSETQ. The CDR3 region is CASSWGEGTGSYNEQFF. DNA for the CDR3: TGCGCCAGCAGCTGGGGGGAGGGGACAGGGTCCTACAATGAGCAGTTCTTC.

V is TRBV29-1 and J is TRBJ2-5, with a weak D call TRBD1 (5 bases). In germline, CDR1 is SQVTM, CDR2 ANQGSEA. Trimming took off 4 bases at V and 5 bases at J, with 14 bases between the two ends. The CDR3 has 13 residues. The CDR3 spells CSVVGLGPETQYF. Written as DNA, the CDR3 is TGCAGCGTTGTGGGCTTGGGGCCGGAGACCCAGTACTTC.

This chain links TRBV21-1 with TRBJ1-1; the table's TRBD1 call for D was not verified on the DNA. TRBV21-1 is an annotated pseudogene. The CDR3 length is 19 residues. CDR3 region: CASSKRRPGTETIGTEAFF. Here the CDR3 DNA reads TGTGCCAGCAGCAAGAGGCGGCCCGGGACAGAAACCATTGGCACTGAAGCTTTCTTT.

J is TRBJ2-2 and V is TRBV14; D is undetermined. The germline gives CDR1 SGHDN, CDR2 FVKESK. With 2 bases removed from V and 4 bases from J, the gap between germline ends came to 8 bases. This CDR3 is 14 amino acids long. The CDR3 loop reads CASSQIRTTGELFF. CDR3 DNA sequence: TGTGCCAGCAGCCAAATCCGAACCACCGGGGAGCTGTTTTTT. Based on the CDR3 plus reference TRBV14 and TRBJ2-2, the full variable domain is EAGVTQFPSHSVIEKGQTVTLRCDPISGHDNLYWYRRVMGKEIKFLLHFVKESKQDESGMPNNRFLAERTGGTYSTLKVQPAELEDSGVYFCASSQIRTTGELFFGEGSRLTVL.

The chain is built from TRBV2 and TRBJ2-7, with a tentative D call TRBD1 (5 bases). The CDR3 has 12 amino acids. CDR1 and CDR2 (germline): SNHLY, FYNNEI. The V end was cut by 6 bases, the J end by 3 bases, with 9 bases between. This chain's CDR3 is CASRDIFYEQYF. DNA of the CDR3: TGTGCCAGCAGGGACATCTTCTACGAGCAGTACTTC.

The chain uses TRBV7-2 and TRBJ2-7; D is unclear. The CDR3 has 14 amino acids. Germline CDR1 SGHTA, CDR2 FQGNSA. V lost 0 bases and J lost 6, with 12 bases in between. CDR3 sequence reads: CASSLAAGTVEQYF. Written as DNA, the CDR3 is TGTGCCAGCAGCTTAGCGGCAGGCACAGTCGAGCAGTACTTC.

This chain links TRBV7-9 with TRBJ2-7; D is undetermined. Deletions cut 8 bases from V and 6 bases from J, with 14 bases between. The CDR3 totals 12 residues. CDR1 is SEHNR, CDR2 FQNEAQ, per germline (reference sequence). The CDR3: CASFSASSEQYF. In DNA form, the CDR3 reads TGTGCCAGCTTCTCAGCGAGCAGCGAGCAGTACTTC.

In its sample, this clone was seen a few times. The chain combines TRBV9 with TRBJ1-1; D is ambiguous. Trimming removed 2 bases from V and 1 base from J, with 6 bases in between. The CDR3 loop spans 13 amino acids. Per the germline V gene, CDR1 is SGDLS and CDR2 is YYNGEE. The CDR3 protein is CASSVIENTEAFF. The CDR3 DNA is TGTGCCAGCAGCGTCATAGAGAACACTGAAGCTTTCTTT.

This clone was counted a single time. This sequence joins TRBV21-1 and TRBJ1-2; TRBD1, the D gene given by the table, was not confirmed from the DNA. TRBV21-1 is given as a pseudogene. The CDR3 spans 16 residues. CDR3 DNA sequence: TGTGCCAGCAGCAAAGATAGGGGCAGGGGGGACTATGGCTACACCTTC. Encoded protein: CASSKDRGRGDYGYTF.

The chain has TRBV4-1 and TRBJ2-5; D is unclear. The J call is doubtful: the DNA matches TRBJ2-7 better. The CDR3 spans 14 residues. Germline-derived CDR1 and CDR2 are MGHRA and YSYEKL. The DNA of the CDR3 is TGCGCCAGCAGCCAAGTTCGGGTCAACTACGAGCAGTACTTC. Its protein product is CASSQVRVNYEQYF.

In its sample, this clone was seen once. The chain recombines TRBV7-9 with TRBJ1-2, with a weak D call TRBD1 (5 bases). V was cut by 6 bases and J by 6 bases, with 14 bases left in between. Germline lookup yields CDR1 SEHNR and CDR2 FQNEAQ (reference sequence). This CDR3 is 13 amino acids long. CDR3 nucleotides: TGTGCCAGCAGTCGGACAAACGGCGATGGCTACACCTTC. It yields the protein CASSRTNGDGYTF.

V and J are TRBV28 and TRBJ2-7; 14 bases agree with TRBD2. This CDR3 has 17 amino acids. Germline values: CDR1 MDHEN, CDR2 SYDVKM. The trim removed 5 bases at V and 2 bases at J, leaving 8 bases unmatched. The CDR3 coding sequence is TGTGCCAGCAGTACCGGGACTAGCGGGGGTTGGGCCTACGAGCAGTACTTC. Its translation: CASSTGTSGGWAYEQYF.

The V and J genes are TRBV7-9 and TRBJ1-2, with D tentatively TRBD1 (6 bases). The V and J ends lost 4 bases and 5 bases respectively, with 14 bases between them. Looked up from germline, CDR1 is SEHNR and CDR2 is FQNEAQ (reference sequence). There are 14 residues in the CDR3. The CDR3 is CASSYGPGAYGYTF. The DNA of the CDR3 is TGTGCCAGCAGCTACGGGCCAGGGGCGTATGGCTACACCTTC.

This clone turned up a few times. This chain joins TRBV2 and TRBJ1-2; D ambiguous. V was clipped by 2 bases and J by 12 bases, with 10 bases between them. The CDR3 covers 11 residues. The germline V gene encodes CDR1 SNHLY and CDR2 FYNNEI. The CDR3 sequence is CASSEPVVHTF. The CDR3, as DNA: TGTGCCAGCAGTGAACCGGTAGTCCACACCTTC. The complete variable domain, with remaining parts taken from reference TRBV2 and TRBJ1-2, reads EPEVTQTPSHQVTQMGQEVILRCVPISNHLYFYWYRQILGQKVEFLVSFYNNEISEKSEIFDDQFSVERPDGSNFTLKIRSTKLEDSAMYFCASSEPVVHTFGSGTRLTVV.

This clone was observed a few times. This chain uses TRBV11-1 with TRBJ2-3; 8 positions agree with TRBD1. This CDR3 is 15 amino acids long. Germline values: CDR1 SGHAT, CDR2 FQDESV (reference sequence). The J segment lost 6 bases and the V segment lost 7 bases, leaving 12 bases of the junction unmatched. CDR3 nucleotide sequence: TGTGCCAGCAACCTACAGGGGGAACCTTCTGATACGCAGTATTTT. Its translation: CASNLQGEPSDTQYF.

The V call is TRBV19, the J call TRBJ1-1, with a tentative D call TRBD1 (6 bases). Trimming shortened V by 10 bases and J by 8 bases, and 29 bases separated the two germline ends. This CDR3 contains 16 residues. Germline CDR1 reads LNHDA; CDR2 reads SQIVND (reference sequence). The CDR3 sequence: CATQTGVVAWASEAFF. CDR3 bases: TGTGCCACCCAGACAGGTGTCGTCGCTTGGGCGTCGGAAGCTTTCTTT. The full variable domain, with the rest looked up from reference TRBV19 and TRBJ1-1, is DGGITQSPKYLFRKEGQNVTLSCEQNLNHDAMYWYRQDPGQGLRLIYYSQIVNDFQKGDIAEGYSVSREKKESFPLTVTSAQKNPTAFYLCATQTGVVAWASEAFFGQGTRLTVV.

CDR3 nucleotides: TGTGCCACCAGCAGAGAGGGGACAGGGTCAGATACGCAGTATTTT. Translation: CATSREGTGSDTQYF. This rearrangement joins TRBV15 to TRBJ2-3, with TRBD1 matching 9 bases. Unmatched junction bases numbered 2, after V lost 0 bases and J lost 4 bases. Germline assignment: CDR1 LNHNV and CDR2 YYDKDF (reference sequence). This CDR3 contains 15 residues.

The V and J genes are TRBV7-9 and TRBJ2-7; D call uncertain. Deletions cut 5 bases from V and 4 bases from J, with 12 bases between. Per the germline V gene, CDR1 is SEHNR and CDR2 is FQNEAQ (reference sequence). The CDR3 runs 13 residues. The CDR3 spells CASSPSWGYEQYF. The DNA of the CDR3 is TGTGCCAGCAGCCCCTCCTGGGGATACGAGCAGTACTTC.

The chain employs TRBV7-9 and TRBJ1-4; D is perhaps TRBD1 (6 bases). V lost 4 bases, J lost 6 bases, and 9 bases lay in between. CDR3 length equals 13 residues. Germline loops: CDR1 SEHNR, CDR2 FQNEAQ (reference sequence). CDR3 sequence (DNA): TGTGCCAGCAGCTCTAAGGGGGATGAAAAACTGTTTTTT. As protein: CASSSKGDEKLFF.

This clone was seen a few times. The rearrangement joins TRBV19 to TRBJ1-2; no reliable D call. This CDR3 spans 12 amino acids. V gave up 9 bases and J gave up 4 bases, with 12 bases separating them. Germline V gives CDR1 LNHDA, CDR2 SQIVND (reference sequence). Here the CDR3 DNA reads TGTGCCAGCGGATGGGAGGGCTATGGCTACACCTTC. Translated, it gives CASGWEGYGYTF.

V is TRBV11-2 and J is TRBJ2-1; tentative D call: TRBD2 (5 bases). This CDR3 spans 17 amino acids. Per the germline V gene, CDR1 is SGHAT and CDR2 is FQNNGV. V lost 4 bases, J lost 0 bases, and 16 bases lay in between. CDR3 loop: CASSSRADFRSYNEQFF. DNA for the CDR3: TGTGCCAGCAGCTCACGCGCGGACTTCCGCTCCTACAATGAGCAGTTCTTC.

The V and J genes are TRBV19 and TRBJ1-6, with 8 nucleotides matching TRBD1. Germline CDR1 LNHDA, CDR2 SQIVND (reference sequence). The CDR3 has 12 residues. J lost 9 bases, V lost 9 bases, and 4 bases had no gene match. As DNA, the CDR3 is TGTGCCAGCGGACAGGGCGGTTCACCCCTCCACTTT. Translation: CASGQGGSPLHF.

This clone has more than one count but fewer than ten. The CDR3 region has the DNA TGCAGCGTTGAAGGTTTAGCGCTCAATGAGCAGTTCTTC. Its translation: CSVEGLALNEQFF. The chain is built from TRBV29-1 and TRBJ2-1; the D gene is possibly TRBD2 (5 bases). Per the germline V gene, CDR1 is SQVTM and CDR2 is ANQGSEA. This CDR3 is 13 amino acids long. Between the trimmed V and J ends, which lost 1 base and 6 bases, there was a span of 10 bases.

The chain employs TRBV6-5 and TRBJ2-1, with D uncertain. V was cut by 0 bases and J by 8 bases, with 8 bases left in between. The CDR3 contains 13 residues. Germline values: CDR1 MNHEY, CDR2 SVGAGI. As DNA, the CDR3 is TGTGCCAGCAGTTACTCTCTAGGTGATGAGCAGTTCTTC. Translated, it gives CASSYSLGDEQFF.

The chain combines TRBV10-3 with TRBJ2-7; 8 bases are shared with TRBD1. V shed 10 bases and J 4 bases; nucleotides not matched to a gene: 12. The CDR3 is 14 amino acids. Looked up from germline, CDR1 is ENHRY and CDR2 is SYGVKD. CDR3 loop: CATYDRDRPYEQYF. The CDR3 DNA reads TGTGCCACCTACGACAGGGACAGGCCTTACGAGCAGTACTTC.